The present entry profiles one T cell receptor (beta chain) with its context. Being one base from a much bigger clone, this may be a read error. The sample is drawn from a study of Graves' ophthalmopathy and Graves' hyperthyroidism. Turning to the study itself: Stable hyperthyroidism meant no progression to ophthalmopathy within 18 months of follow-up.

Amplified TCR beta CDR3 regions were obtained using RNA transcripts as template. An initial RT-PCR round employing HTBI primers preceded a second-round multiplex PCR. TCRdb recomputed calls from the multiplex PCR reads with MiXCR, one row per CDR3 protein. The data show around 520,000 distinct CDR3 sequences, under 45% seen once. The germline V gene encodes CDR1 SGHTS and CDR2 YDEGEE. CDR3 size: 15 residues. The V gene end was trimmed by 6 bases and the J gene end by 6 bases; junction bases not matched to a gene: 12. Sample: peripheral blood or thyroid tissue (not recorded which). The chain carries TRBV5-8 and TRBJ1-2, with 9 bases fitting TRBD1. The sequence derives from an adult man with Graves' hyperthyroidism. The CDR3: CASTIVQGATHGYTF. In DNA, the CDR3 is TGTGCCAGCACAATAGTACAGGGGGCGACCCATGGCTACACCTTC.